A single sample is the source of the 22 T cell receptor delta chains below, sequenced in a study of gamma delta lymphoproliferative disorders and STAT genes. TCRdb made new clone calls on the multiplex PCR reads using CATT. This sample has hundreds of delta-chain clones, with around 2.8% found just once. Genomic DNA from isolated PBMCs served as the sequencing template. The sequenced sample was blood. These receptor sequences come from a human donor with gamma-delta T-cell large granular lymphocyte leukemia.

This clone was seen ten or more times. The protein held in TCRdb is that of a much larger clone and does not match this DNA's translation at residue 18, likely because of a read error; the protein shown is translated from the DNA. The genes are TRDV2 and TRDJ1; 8 bases line up with TRDD3. The germline V gene has CDR1 GEAIGNYY and CDR2 EKD. The CDR3 loop spans 21 amino acids. The CDR3 protein is CACDSILGALRRSPNTDRLIF. CDR3 DNA sequence: TGTGCCTGTGACTCAATACTGGGGGCCCTCCGGCGATCCCCGAACACCGATAGACTCATCTTT.

This clone came up a few times. TCRdb assigns this DNA the protein of a much larger clone, which departs from its translation at residue 7; this likely reflects a read error, and the protein shown comes from translating the DNA. V usage is TRDV2 and J usage is TRDJ3; D not certain. The germline V gene encodes CDR1 GEAIGNYY and CDR2 EKD. The CDR3 has 20 amino acids. Trimming pared 0 bases from V and 0 bases from J, leaving 17 bases between. As DNA, the CDR3 is TGTGCCTGTGACACCTCCGTGGGACACCCTCTCTCCTGGGACACCCGACAGATGTTTTTC. Protein sequence: CACDTSVGHPLSWDTRQMFF.

This clone was detected only a few times. TCRdb's protein for this DNA is that of a much larger clone and differs from the translation at residues 10 and 11, likely a read error; the protein shown is the DNA translation. This chain links TRDV2 with TRDJ1, with 7 bases fitting TRDD3. J gave up 3 bases and V 0 bases, and 15 bases lay outside the gene matches. This CDR3 region has 18 residues. CDR1 and CDR2 from the germline V gene are GEAIGNYY and EKD. For the CDR3, the DNA is TGTGCCTGTGACACCGTAGGGCTGGGGGGAGACGGGGCCGATAAACTCATCTTT. This gives the protein CACDTVGLGGDGADKLIF.

A remark on this clone: A far larger clone lies a single base away; this is likely a read error. In the same sample, other DNA sequences code for this CDR3. This chain links TRDV2 with TRDJ1; 8 nucleotides agree with TRDD3. The CDR3 is 18 residues long. The germline gives CDR1 GEAIGNYY, CDR2 EKD. The CDR3 protein is CACDTVGLGENGADKLIF. The CDR3 nucleotides read TGTGCCTGTGATACCGTAGGGCTGGGGGAAAACGGGGCCGATAAACTTATCTTT.

In this sample, this clone is medium-sized. The chain couples TRDV2 to TRDJ3; 12 positions agree with TRDD3. The V segment lost 1 base and the J segment 0 bases; nucleotides outside the gene matches: 9. CDR3 length: 21 residues. From germline, CDR1 is GEAIGNYY and CDR2 EKD. The CDR3 protein is CACDTVALGDTTSWDTRQMFF. The CDR3 nucleotides read TGTGCCTGTGACACGGTAGCACTGGGGGATACTACCTCCTGGGACACCCGACAGATGTTTTTC.

This clone was recorded a few times. For this DNA, TCRdb reports the protein of a much larger clone, which diverges at residue 9, most likely from a read error; the protein presented here is translated directly from the DNA. This sequence joins TRDV2 and TRDJ1, with no clear D. In germline, CDR1 is GEAIGNYY, CDR2 EKD. V lost 0 bases and J lost 3, with 22 bases in between. CDR3 length equals 18 residues. CDR3 residues: CACDTVGLVENGADKLIF. The CDR3 DNA reads TGTGCCTGTGACACCGTAGGGCTGGTGGAAAACGGGGCCGATAAACTCATCTTT.

In its sample, this clone is medium-sized (0.01 to 0.1%). TCRdb has a much larger clone's protein, which differs at residue 9 from the translation of this DNA, likely because of a read error; what is shown is the protein translated from the DNA. The sample has other DNA sequences that encode this CDR3 too. The rearrangement joins TRDV2 to TRDJ3, with TRDD3 as a possible D gene (6 bases). Germline V lookup: CDR1 GEAIGNYY, CDR2 EKD. Deletions cut 0 bases from V and 0 bases from J, with 17 bases between. This CDR3 is built from 20 residues. CDR3 DNA sequence: TGTGCCTGTGACACCTCCGGGGGACGCCCTCTCTCCTGGGACACCCGACAGATGTTTTTC. Its translation: CACDTSGGRPLSWDTRQMFF.

This clone occurred a few times. The amino acid sequence in TCRdb belongs to a much larger clone and departs from this DNA's translation at residue 10, likely a sequencing read error; the sequence shown is translated from the DNA. This chain joins TRDV2 and TRDJ1; 8 bases agree with TRDD3. V was clipped by 3 bases and J by 0 bases; unmatched bases: 23. The CDR3 contains 21 residues. The germline V gene encodes CDR1 GEAIGNYY and CDR2 EKD. CDR3 residues: CACDSILGAHRRSPNTDKLIF. The CDR3 DNA reads TGTGCCTGTGACTCAATACTGGGGGCCCACCGGCGATCCCCGAACACCGATAAACTCATCTTT.

This clone occurred a few times. The chain is built from TRDV2 and TRDJ1, with TRDD3 matching 8 bases. Germline V lookup: CDR1 GEAIGNYY, CDR2 EKD. J lost 3 bases, V lost 2 bases, and 10 bases had no gene match. The CDR3 totals 16 residues. The CDR3 nucleotides read TGTGCCTGTGACAAGCTGGGGGAAAACGGGGCCGATAAACTCATCTTT. This translates into CACDKLGENGADKLIF.

Details on this clone: The TCRdb protein comes from a much larger clone and disagrees with this DNA's translation at residue 10, likely due to a read error; the protein given here is derived from the DNA. The V and J genes are TRDV1 and TRDJ1; TRDD3 agrees at 7 bases. From germline, CDR1 is TSWWSYY and CDR2 QGS. The V segment lost 2 bases and the J segment 1 base; nucleotides outside the gene matches: 37. The CDR3 sequence is 26 residues long. The CDR3 DNA reads TGTGCTCTTGGGGAAGGAGGGTTCTTCCCAGTACCGAGAGTACTGGGGTCAGGGGGTGGCACCGATAAACTCATCTTT. Protein sequence: CALGEGGFFPVPRVLGSGGGTDKLIF.

This clone qualifies as medium-sized. A far bigger clonotype differs at one base, so this is likely a read error. CDR3 sequence: CARDTSGGHPLSWDTRQMFF. Here the CDR3 DNA reads TGTGCCCGTGACACCTCCGGGGGACACCCTCTCTCCTGGGACACCCGACAGATGTTTTTC. The rearrangement uses TRDV2 and TRDJ3, with D maybe TRDD3 (6 bases). Per germline, CDR1 GEAIGNYY and CDR2 EKD. The CDR3 extends over 20 amino acids.

A word on this clone: The protein held in TCRdb is that of a much larger clone and does not match this DNA's translation at residue 8, likely because of a read error; the protein shown is translated from the DNA. In the same sample, other DNA sequences code for this CDR3. V is TRDV2 and J is TRDJ3; weak D call: TRDD3 (5 bases). The CDR3 is 20 amino acids. CDR1 GEAIGNYY and CDR2 EKD come from the germline V gene. The CDR3 here is CACDTSGRHPLSWDTRQMFF. CDR3 coding DNA: TGTGCCTGTGACACCTCCGGGAGACACCCTCTCTCCTGGGATACCCGACAGATGTTTTTC.

This clone was counted only a few times. A single base is all that separates this from a far larger clone, so a read error is likely. Additional DNA sequences in this sample encode the identical CDR3. The V and J genes are TRDV2 and TRDJ1; 8 bases agree with TRDD3. V shed 3 bases and J 0 bases; nucleotides not matched to a gene: 23. The CDR3 is 21 residues long. Germline CDR1 and CDR2: GEAIGNYY and EKD. The CDR3 is CACDSILGALRRSPNTDKLIF. CDR3 DNA sequence: TGTGCCTGTGACTCAATACTGGGGGCCCTCCGGAGATCCCCGAACACCGATAAACTCATCTTT.

About this clone: A far more abundant clone sits one base away, making this likely a read error. Distinct nucleotide sequences in the sample also encode this CDR3. The chain carries TRDV2 and TRDJ1; 9 nucleotides match TRDD3. V shed 1 base and J 0 bases; nucleotides not matched to a gene: 8. This CDR3 is 17 amino acids long. Germline V gene sequence: CDR1 GEAIGNYY, CDR2 EKD. CDR3: CACDTLTGGLNTDKLIF. The CDR3 DNA reads TGTGCCTGTGACACTCTTACTGGGGGACTAAACACCGATAAACTCATCTTT.

This clone was seen a handful of times. TCRdb assigns this DNA the protein of a much larger clone, which departs from its translation at residue 3; this likely reflects a read error, and the protein shown comes from translating the DNA. The chain is built from TRDV2 and TRDJ1; 8 bases agree with TRDD3. Per the germline V gene, CDR1 is GEAIGNYY and CDR2 is EKD. CDR3 length: 18 amino acids. Germline trimming cut 9 bases from V and 3 bases from J; bases unmatched to any gene: 23. CDR3 nucleotides: TGTGCCCATGACACCGTAGGGCTGGGGGAAAACGGGGCCGATAAACTCATCTTT. It codes for CAHDTVGLGENGADKLIF.

In regard to this clone: TCRdb's protein for this DNA is that of a much larger clone and differs from the translation at residue 3, likely a read error; the protein shown is the DNA translation. The gene calls are TRDV2 and TRDJ1; the match to TRDD3 covers 9 bases. Per the germline V gene, CDR1 is GEAIGNYY and CDR2 is EKD. The CDR3 loop spans 17 amino acids. CDR3 region: CAYDTLTGGLNTDKLIF. CDR3 in DNA: TGTGCCTATGACACTCTTACTGGGGGACTGAACACCGATAAACTCATCTTT.

This clone has at least ten counts. This likely traces to a read error, being one base from a far larger clone. Within the sample, other DNA sequences also encode this same CDR3. The V gene is TRDV2, the J gene TRDJ1; the D gene is possibly TRDD3 (6 bases). The V end was cut by 3 bases, the J end by 0 bases, with 31 bases between. The V gene's germline CDR1 is GEAIGNYY and CDR2 EKD. CDR3 length: 21 amino acids. The CDR3 DNA is TGTGCCTGTGACTCAATACTGGGAGCCCTCCGGCGATCCCCGAACACCGATAAACTCATCTTT. Residues: CACDSILGALRRSPNTDKLIF.

This clone has a count of ten or more. TCRdb has a much larger clone's protein, which differs at residue 8 from the translation of this DNA, likely because of a read error; what is shown is the protein translated from the DNA. The gene calls are TRDV2 and TRDJ1, with D maybe TRDD3 (6 bases). From germline, CDR1 is GEAIGNYY and CDR2 EKD. The CDR3 has 18 residues. V lost 0 bases and J 3 bases, leaving 22 bases between the germline ends. CDR3 in DNA: TGTGCCTGTGACACCGTAGGGCGGGGGGAAAACGGGGCCGATAAACTCATCTTT. It yields the protein CACDTVGRGENGADKLIF.

Regarding this clone: This probably arose from a read error, given a far larger clone one base away. The sample carries other DNA sequences with the same CDR3. The V and J genes are TRDV2 and TRDJ1; TRDD3 matches at 9 bases. Germline V gene sequence: CDR1 GEAIGNYY, CDR2 EKD. The length of the CDR3 is 17 residues. The CDR3 loop reads CACDTLTGGLNTDKLIF. The CDR3 DNA reads TGTGCCTGTGACACTCTTACTGGGGGACTGAACACCGATAAACTTATCTTT.

The sample holds many counts of this clone. A read error is likely here: a far larger clone is one base away. Within the sample, other DNA sequences also encode this same CDR3. The chain combines TRDV2 with TRDJ3; tentatively, D is TRDD3 (6 bases). CDR1 and CDR2 (germline): GEAIGNYY, EKD. The length of the CDR3 is 20 residues. CDR3 in amino acids: CACDTSGGHPLSWDTRQMFF. CDR3 in DNA: TGTGCCTGTGACACCTCCGGGGGACACCCTCTCTCCTGGGACACCCGTCAGATGTTTTTC.

Worth noting for this clone: The protein held in TCRdb is that of a much larger clone and does not match this DNA's translation at residue 10, likely because of a read error; the protein shown is translated from the DNA. This sequence joins TRDV2 and TRDJ1; 9 bases line up with TRDD3. With 1 base clipped from V and 0 bases from J, the junction kept 8 bases outside the gene matches. Germline lookup yields CDR1 GEAIGNYY and CDR2 EKD. The CDR3 runs 17 residues. CDR3 sequence reads: CACDTLTGGQNTDKLIF. The CDR3 DNA follows: TGTGCCTGTGACACTCTTACTGGGGGACAGAACACCGATAAACTCATCTTT.

This clone was observed a few times. This DNA's translation and the protein TCRdb lists, from a much larger clone, do not match at residue 3, likely due to a read error; the protein shown is translated from the DNA. The V gene is TRDV2, the J gene TRDJ3, with D possibly matching TRDD3 (6 bases). CDR1 and CDR2 (germline): GEAIGNYY, EKD. This CDR3 contains 20 residues. The CDR3: CAFDTSGGHPLSWDTRQMFF. The DNA of the CDR3 is TGTGCCTTTGACACCTCCGGGGGACACCCTCTCTCCTGGGACACCCGACAGATGTTTTTC.